This T cell receptor beta chain appears in the sequencing data of a study of spatial heterogeneity in lung cancer. Time point defined: sample taken at primary tumor resection. Study findings and constraints: Tumors with more nonsynonymous mutations had more expanded intratumoral alpha and beta TCRs.

This clonotype was found many times. Antigen: not known. With 6 bases removed from V and 7 bases from J, the gap between germline ends came to 10 bases. The CDR3 sequence is 12 residues long. Germline CDR1 and CDR2: LGHDT and YNNKEL (reference sequence). TCRdb ran MiXCR on the 5' RACE reads and lists one entry per CDR3 protein. The sample yields 8,700 or so distinct CDR3 sequences, 14% seen once. This rearrangement joins TRBV3-1 to TRBJ2-1, with D tentatively TRBD1 (6 bases). The material sequenced was lung tumor tissue, taken at surgery. The sequence was obtained from a male donor with early-stage non-small cell lung cancer. The CDR3 reads CASSYQGNEQFF. CDR3 sequence (DNA): TGTGCCAGCAGTTATCAGGGGAATGAGCAGTTCTTC.